This T cell receptor (beta chain) was obtained from a study of T cells in Graves' hyperthyroidism and ophthalmopathy. This clonotype has a count of ten or more. Each diagnosis was grounded in clinical symptoms, serum thyroxine and TRAb, thyroid ultrasound, and orbital computed tomography. It was RNA transcripts that yielded the amplified TCR beta CDR3 regions. The HTBI set primed first-round TCR CDR3 RT-PCR. Each CDR3 protein is one row after TCRdb ran MiXCR on the multiplex PCR reads. The sample yields 550,000 to 650,000 distinct CDR3 sequences, more than 11% seen once. From germline, CDR1 is SNHLY and CDR2 FYNNEI. V was pared by 4 bases and J by 10 bases, with 2 bases between. CDR3 size: 10 residues.

This chain links TRBV2 with TRBJ1-6; no firm D call. Input material: blood. The origin of this receptor is a woman aged 25 to 39 with Graves' hyperthyroidism that later progressed to Graves' ophthalmopathy. CDR3 amino acids: CASSGSPLHF. CDR3 DNA: TGTGCCAGCAGTGGGTCACCCCTCCACTTT.